This T cell receptor (beta chain) was observed in a study of resident and recirculating memory T cells in vitiligo. Turning to the study itself: No cells were sorted; samples were homogenized just before genomic DNA extraction.

The germline V gene has CDR1 LNHDA and CDR2 SQIVND (reference sequence). V lost 5 bases, J lost 2 bases, and 10 bases lay in between. The CDR3 runs to 14 residues. Libraries were prepared by immunoSEQ multiplex PCR; TCRdb keeps only in-frame clonotypes and omits some of them. The table has tens of thousands of clones, roughly nine tenths seen once. The chain is built from TRBV19 and TRBJ2-1, with a tentative D call TRBD2 (5 bases). The sequencing sample was made of blood. The receptor comes from a male donor with vitiligo. The CDR3 bases are TGTGCCAGTAGTCCGGGAAGCGCCTACAATGAGCAGTTCTTC. This codes for CASSPGSAYNEQFF.